This entry lists 8 T cell receptor beta chains sequenced from one sample in a study of shared clonotypes between healthy human individuals. Sequencing used immunoSEQ multiplex PCR; TCRdb keeps in-frame clones, though not all of them. The table records millions of clones, roughly 93% of them present only once. Sequenced sample: naive CD4+ T cells from PBMCs. The subset denotes: CD45RA+ positively selected. All receptors come from a young man in good health. Some clones in this sample may be carry-over from other donors' samples.

The gene calls are TRBV29-1 and TRBJ2-5; possible D gene TRBD2, 6 bases. This CDR3 comprises 15 residues. CDR1 and CDR2 (germline): SQVTM, ANQGSEA. V was shortened by 3 bases and J by 5 bases, with 19 bases between the two germline ends. The CDR3 loop reads CSVETGLPFPETQYF. CDR3 nucleotide sequence: TGCAGCGTTGAGACGGGACTCCCCTTCCCGGAGACCCAGTACTTC.

The J gene is TRBJ2-3, the V gene TRBV28, with 9 nucleotides matching TRBD1. The CDR3 is 15 residues long. CDR1 and CDR2 (germline): MDHEN, SYDVKM. V dropped 5 bases and J dropped 6; count of bases not matched to a gene: 9. The CDR3 region is CASSEQGAFRDTQYF. Here the CDR3 DNA reads TGTGCCAGCAGTGAACAGGGGGCGTTCAGGGATACGCAGTATTTT.

The chain combines TRBV9 with TRBJ2-1, with D perhaps TRBD2 (5 bases). The CDR3 runs to 16 residues. Germline lookup yields CDR1 SGDLS and CDR2 YYNGEE. The V end lost 0 bases, the J end lost 9 bases, and 19 bases lay between the germline ends. CDR3 nucleotide sequence: TGTGCCAGCAGCGTAGCCCGGGGTCGGGCCGGAGGTGAGCAGTTCTTC. Protein: CASSVARGRAGGEQFF. Looking up the rest from reference TRBV9 and TRBJ2-1 gives the full variable domain: DSGVTQTPKHLITATGQRVTLRCSPRSGDLSVYWYQQSLDQGLQFLIQYYNGEERAKGNILERFSAQQFPDLHSELNLSSLELGDSALYFCASSVARGRAGGEQFFGPGTRLTVL.

This chain uses TRBV18 with TRBJ2-1; the D gene could be TRBD1 or TRBD2 (7 bases each). This CDR3 spans 16 amino acids. V was trimmed by 6 bases and J by 4 bases, leaving 19 bases between them. Germline V gene lookup returns CDR1 KGHSH and CDR2 LQKENI. In DNA, the CDR3 is TGTGCCAGCTCCCGCCGGGGGGACAGCCGATACAATGAGCAGTTCTTC. This translates into CASSRRGDSRYNEQFF.

Concerning this clone itself: Other nucleotide sequences in the sample specify the same CDR3. This chain uses TRBV9 with TRBJ2-5, with D possibly being TRBD2 (6 bases). The CDR3 contains 13 residues. The V end was cut by 0 bases, the J end by 3 bases, with 6 bases between. Germline V lookup: CDR1 SGDLS, CDR2 YYNGEE. Written as DNA, the CDR3 is TGTGCCAGCAGCGTAGGGGGGGAAGAGACCCAGTACTTC. It specifies CASSVGGEETQYF.

A single count supports this clone. The chain joins TRBV4-2 to TRBJ2-2; TRBD1 or TRBD2 may be the D gene (5 bases each). The CDR3 is made up of 15 amino acids. Germline assignment: CDR1 LGHNA and CDR2 YNFKEQ. The V and J ends lost 4 bases and 4 bases respectively, with 13 bases between them. The CDR3 DNA is TGTGCCAGCAGCCTCACTACCGGGACCACCGGGGAGCTGTTTTTT. The encoded protein is CASSLTTGTTGELFF.

The V call is TRBV28, the J call TRBJ2-6; 10 bases fit TRBD1. CDR1 and CDR2 from the germline V gene are MDHEN and SYDVKM. CDR3 size: 18 residues. V lost 6 bases to trimming and J lost 0 bases; unmatched junction nucleotides: 8. The chain's CDR3 is CASRTDRGFLSGANVLTF. The CDR3 nucleotides read TGTGCCAGCAGGACGGACAGGGGGTTCCTCTCTGGGGCCAACGTCCTGACTTTC. The full variable domain, in which reference TRBV28 and TRBJ2-6 provide the parts outside the CDR3, is DVKVTQSSRYLVKRTGEKVFLECVQDMDHENMFWYRQDPGLGLRLIYFSYDVKMKEKGDIPEGYSVSREKKERFSLILESASTNQTSMYLCASRTDRGFLSGANVLTFGAGSRLTVL.

The rearrangement links TRBV27 to TRBJ1-1; TRBD1 matches 9 bases. The V gene end was trimmed by 5 bases and the J gene end by 4 bases; junction bases not matched to a gene: 20. The CDR3 has 19 amino acids. Germline loops: CDR1 MNHEY, CDR2 SMNVEV (reference sequence). CDR3 residues: CASSRDRDLGRLVSTEAFF. The CDR3 nucleotides read TGTGCCAGCAGTCGGGACAGGGATCTAGGTAGGTTGGTTTCCACTGAAGCTTTCTTT.